The next 28 T cell receptor beta chains were all read from a single sample in a study of blood T cell repertoires in COVID-19. Only in-frame clones appear in the TCRdb table, and some are missing; sequencing was by immunoSEQ multiplex PCR. The sample lists some 390,000 clones, about 87% seen once, with 2.5% to 3.5% in the top ten. Input material: peripheral blood. All receptors derive from a human donor in a cohort sampled during active COVID-19.

CDR3 sequence reads: CAISESGEANNEQFF. The CDR3 coding sequence is TGTGCCATCAGTGAGTCAGGGGAAGCAAACAATGAGCAGTTCTTC. The chain joins TRBV10-3 to TRBJ2-1, with D perhaps TRBD1 (5 bases). Germline lookup yields CDR1 ENHRY and CDR2 SYGVKD. Trimming shortened V by 0 bases and J by 5 bases, and 11 bases separated the two germline ends. This CDR3 contains 15 residues.

The chain uses TRBV4-1 and TRBJ2-3, with D possibly being TRBD2 (6 bases). V was cut by 5 bases and J by 1 base, with 10 bases left in between. Looked up from germline, CDR1 is MGHRA and CDR2 is YSYEKL. The CDR3 contains 14 residues. The CDR3 is CASSSSSGTDTQYF. DNA for the CDR3: TGCGCCAGCAGCTCGTCTAGCGGCACAGATACGCAGTATTTT.

This sequence joins TRBV5-1 and TRBJ2-5; possible D gene TRBD2, 5 bases. Germline V gene lookup returns CDR1 SGHRS and CDR2 YFSETQ. The CDR3 is made up of 14 amino acids. Trimming shortened V by 1 base and J by 5 bases, and 12 bases separated the two germline ends. The CDR3 reads CASSLSSSGETQYF. DNA of the CDR3: TGCGCCAGCAGCTTGTCCTCGAGCGGTGAGACCCAGTACTTC.

The V and J genes are TRBV19 and TRBJ1-2; D is undetermined. Looked up from germline, CDR1 is LNHDA and CDR2 is SQIVND (reference sequence). This CDR3 has 15 amino acids. The germline V and J ends were trimmed by 1 base and 2 bases, with 11 bases remaining between them. CDR3 loop: CASSIARDSNYGYTF. CDR3 DNA sequence: TGTGCCAGTAGTATAGCACGGGATTCCAACTATGGCTACACCTTC.

The chain employs TRBV2 and TRBJ1-5; the match to TRBD1 covers 9 bases. The CDR3 is 15 residues long. Germline-derived CDR1 and CDR2 are SNHLY and FYNNEI. Trimming took 3 bases from V and 2 from J; bases not matched to a gene: 2. CDR3 sequence: CASSDRTGGNQPQHF. In nucleotides, the CDR3 is TGTGCCAGCAGTGACAGGACAGGGGGCAATCAGCCCCAGCATTTT.

The rearrangement uses TRBV15 and TRBJ2-1; possibly TRBD1 for D (6 bases). The CDR3 contains 13 residues. Germline CDR1 reads LNHNV; CDR2 reads YYDKDF (reference sequence). Trimming stripped 1 base from V and 5 bases from J, with 6 bases between. CDR3 sequence (DNA): TGTGCCACCAGCAGAGGACAGGACAATGAGCAGTTCTTC. Its protein is CATSRGQDNEQFF.

The genes are TRBV30 and TRBJ1-5, with 7 bases that match TRBD1. CDR3 length: 15 residues. V dropped 0 bases and J dropped 6; count of bases not matched to a gene: 8. Germline V CDR1 and CDR2: GTSNPN, SVGIG (reference sequence). The CDR3 sequence: CAWSVGRGPFQPQHF. CDR3 DNA: TGTGCCTGGAGTGTCGGGAGGGGGCCGTTTCAGCCCCAGCATTTT.

CDR3 residues: CASSSGTNSGNTIYF. DNA of the CDR3: TGTGCCAGCAGCTCCGGGACAAACTCTGGAAACACCATATATTTT. The V and J genes are TRBV7-6 and TRBJ1-3; possible D gene TRBD1, 6 bases. The V end lost 4 bases, the J end lost 0 bases, and 10 bases lay between the germline ends. Germline CDR1 is SGHVS and CDR2 is FNYEAQ. The CDR3 has 15 residues.

The J gene is TRBJ2-3, the V gene TRBV28; the match to TRBD2 covers 7 bases. The CDR3 runs 14 residues. Losses at the gene ends were 3 bases for V and 2 bases for J; bases not matched to a gene: 2. Germline V gene sequence: CDR1 MDHEN, CDR2 SYDVKM. CDR3 bases: TGTGCCAGCAGTTTGGGAGGGAACACAGATACGCAGTATTTT. Protein sequence: CASSLGGNTDTQYF. The full variable domain, in which reference TRBV28 and TRBJ2-3 provide the parts outside the CDR3, is DVKVTQSSRYLVKRTGEKVFLECVQDMDHENMFWYRQDPGLGLRLIYFSYDVKMKEKGDIPEGYSVSREKKERFSLILESASTNQTSMYLCASSLGGNTDTQYFGPGTRLTVL.

The V call is TRBV21-1, the J call TRBJ2-7; TRBD2 reflects the table's D call only, with no check against the DNA. TRBV21-1 is a recognized pseudogene. CDR3 length: 19 residues. The CDR3 loop is CASSKVGRTLADPSGEQYF. CDR3 coding DNA: TGTGCCAGCAGCAAAGTTGGCAGGACCCTAGCGGACCCATCTGGGGAGCAGTACTTC.

This chain uses TRBV21-1 with TRBJ1-3; the D segment call TRBD1 is taken from the table without a DNA check. TRBV21-1 is described as a pseudogene. This CDR3 has 18 amino acids. The CDR3 DNA is TGTGCCAGCAGTCTACCATCGGCAGGCAAGAACTCTGGAAACACCATATATTTT. Residues: CASSLPSAGKNSGNTIYF.

CDR3 protein: CASSARQGAGNQPQHF. The CDR3 region has the DNA TGTGCCAGCAGTGCGCGACAGGGTGCCGGCAATCAGCCCCAGCATTTT. The chain couples TRBV6-1 to TRBJ1-5, with TRBD1 identical over 7 bases. Germline trimming cut 4 bases from V and 2 bases from J; bases unmatched to any gene: 8. CDR3 length equals 16 residues. Per germline, CDR1 MNHNS and CDR2 SASEGT.

Worth noting for this clone: Other DNA sequences of this sample code for an identical CDR3. The J gene is TRBJ1-1, the V gene TRBV6-6; tentatively, D is TRBD1 (5 bases). The V and J ends lost 0 bases and 1 base respectively, with 9 bases between them. This CDR3 region has 15 residues. CDR1 and CDR2 (germline): MNHNY, SVGAGI (reference sequence). CDR3 protein: CASSYSGGGNTEAFF. The CDR3 DNA reads as TGTGCCAGCAGTTACTCTGGGGGGGGGAACACTGAAGCTTTCTTT.

This clone came up once. V usage is TRBV6-6 and J usage is TRBJ2-7, with a weak D call TRBD1 (6 bases). The CDR3 totals 13 residues. Germline V lookup: CDR1 MNHNY, CDR2 SVGAGI (reference sequence). Trimming pared 4 bases from V and 4 bases from J, leaving 11 bases between. CDR3 protein: CASSWGLAYEQYF. Written as DNA, the CDR3 is TGTGCCAGCAGTTGGGGGCTTGCATACGAGCAGTACTTC.

The CDR3 DNA reads TGTGCCAGCAGCTTAGAGGTAGCGGGGGGAACAGATACGCAGTATTTT. Amino acids: CASSLEVAGGTDTQYF. The chain joins TRBV11-2 to TRBJ2-3; 10 nucleotides agree with TRBD2. CDR1 and CDR2 (germline): SGHAT, FQNNGV. CDR3 length: 16 residues. The trim removed 0 bases at V and 3 bases at J, leaving 3 bases unmatched.

This chain uses TRBV10-2 with TRBJ1-5, with D possibly being TRBD1 (6 bases). This CDR3 has 14 amino acids. Germline CDR1 WSHSY, CDR2 SAAADI. Deletions cut 6 bases from V and 9 bases from J, with 18 bases between. CDR3 sequence reads: CASRETGAGGPQHF. CDR3 DNA sequence: TGCGCCAGCAGAGAGACAGGCGCAGGTGGGCCCCAGCATTTT.

The V call is TRBV6-5, the J call TRBJ1-2, with D perhaps TRBD1 (5 bases). Looked up from germline, CDR1 is MNHEY and CDR2 is SVGAGI. Trimming removed 7 bases at V and 4 bases at J, with 13 bases between. This CDR3 is 13 amino acids long. CDR3 amino acids: CASTVRGTYGYTF. The CDR3 region has the DNA TGTGCCAGCACCGTAAGGGGAACCTATGGCTACACCTTC.

The chain employs TRBV18 and TRBJ1-1, with 9 bases that match TRBD1. Trimming at V came to 5 bases and at J to 7 bases, leaving 2 bases not matched to a gene. The CDR3 is made up of 12 amino acids. Germline-derived CDR1 and CDR2 are KGHSH and LQKENI. CDR3 DNA: TGTGCCAGCTCAGGACAGGGGAATGAAGCTTTCTTT. This gives the protein CASSGQGNEAFF.

The chain carries TRBV15 and TRBJ2-5; weak D call: TRBD2 (6 bases). V lost 8 bases, J lost 4 bases, and 11 bases lay in between. Per the germline V gene, CDR1 is LNHNV and CDR2 is YYDKDF (reference sequence). The CDR3 totals 12 residues. CDR3 nucleotides: TGTGCCACCGGGGGGAGGCGAGAGACCCAGTACTTC. Amino acid sequence: CATGGRRETQYF.

The chain has TRBV9 and TRBJ1-4, with D perhaps TRBD1 (6 bases). Trimming shortened V by 0 bases and J by 7 bases, and 34 bases separated the two germline ends. This CDR3 contains 22 residues. Germline CDR1 is SGDLS and CDR2 is YYNGEE. The CDR3: CASSVVGRGSPNGTTEREKLFF. The DNA of the CDR3 is TGTGCCAGCAGCGTAGTTGGGAGAGGATCCCCCAACGGGACAACGGAACGTGAAAAACTGTTTTTT.

The chain recombines TRBV30 with TRBJ2-7; 10 bases are shared with TRBD1. Germline V CDR1 and CDR2: GTSNPN, SVGIG (reference sequence). Trimming at V came to 0 bases and at J to 7 bases, leaving 9 bases not matched to a gene. The CDR3 consists of 15 residues. The CDR3 nucleotides are TGTGCCTGGAGTGTCCTGGGACAGGGGCTGAGGGAGCAGTACTTC. This gives the protein CAWSVLGQGLREQYF.

CDR3 sequence reads: CASSILADNEQFF. DNA of the CDR3: TGTGCCAGTAGTATCCTAGCGGACAATGAGCAGTTCTTC. The genes are TRBV19 and TRBJ2-1, with 7 bases aligning to TRBD2. J lost 5 bases, V lost 3 bases, and 1 base had no gene match. The length of the CDR3 is 13 residues. Germline values: CDR1 LNHDA, CDR2 SQIVND (reference sequence).

The V and J genes are TRBV6-5 and TRBJ1-2; 9 bases agree with TRBD1. The CDR3 extends over 15 amino acids. V gave up 2 bases and J gave up 8 bases; unmatched junction bases: 9. Germline V gives CDR1 MNHEY, CDR2 SVGAGI. The CDR3 DNA follows: TGTGCCAGCAGTTACGCCGGACAGGGGATGAGGGGCTACACCTTC. Protein: CASSYAGQGMRGYTF.

The rearrangement links TRBV5-3 to TRBJ1-4; D gene ambiguous. TRBV5-3 is marked as an open reading frame, function uncertain. The CDR3 length is 15 residues. With 2 bases removed from V and 8 bases from J, the gap between germline ends came to 16 bases. CDR3 bases: TGTGCCAGAAGCTTTTTACAGCCCGTTCGAGAAAAACTGTTTTTT. It yields the protein CARSFLQPVREKLFF.

This clone turned up a few times. V and J are TRBV2 and TRBJ1-6, with D perhaps TRBD1 (6 bases). The CDR3 loop spans 15 amino acids. Germline CDR1 SNHLY, CDR2 FYNNEI. The V gene lost 3 bases and the J gene lost 9 bases, with 15 bases spanning the gap. CDR3 sequence (DNA): TGTGCCAGCAGTGACTCTACAGGGTCTCTTTCACCCCTCCACTTT. Translating gives CASSDSTGSLSPLHF.

The chain carries TRBV29-1 and TRBJ2-7; 9 bases are a match to TRBD1. The CDR3 totals 13 residues. The germline gives CDR1 SQVTM, CDR2 ANQGSEA. The V segment lost 5 bases and the J segment 6 bases; nucleotides outside the gene matches: 8. The CDR3 is CSVSGTGSGEQYF. The CDR3, as DNA: TGCAGCGTTTCCGGGACAGGGTCCGGCGAGCAGTACTTC.

The gene calls are TRBV2 and TRBJ2-3; possible D gene TRBD2, 7 bases. The CDR3 extends over 16 amino acids. Per germline, CDR1 SNHLY and CDR2 FYNNEI. V was clipped by 3 bases and J by 6 bases, with 19 bases between them. Here the CDR3 reads CASSDMLRGPVDTQYF. The CDR3 DNA sequence: TGTGCCAGCAGTGATATGCTGCGGGGGCCCGTGGATACGCAGTATTTT.

J is TRBJ1-4 and V is TRBV2; tentatively, D is TRBD1 (5 bases). CDR3 size: 14 residues. The germline V and J ends were trimmed by 3 bases and 8 bases, with 13 bases remaining between them. Germline loops: CDR1 SNHLY, CDR2 FYNNEI. The CDR3 is CASSDPGEREKLFF. The DNA of the CDR3 is TGTGCCAGCAGTGATCCGGGGGAGCGGGAAAAACTGTTTTTT.